Sequencing of this TCR beta chain was carried out in a study of CD8+CD57+ T cells in acquired aplastic anemia (dated by TCRdb to 2016 to 2019). Describing the broader study: A mean of about 3.2 ug of DNA, ranging from about 0.17 to 30 ug, was extracted from sorted CD4+ and CD8+ cells. CD8+CD57+ expansion was defined as a frequency above the mean frequency observed in healthy subjects.

Germline trimming amounts to 4 bases on V and 10 bases on J, with 7 as the count of junction bases outside the gene matches. For CDR1 and CDR2, the germline V gene lists SNHLY and FYNNEI. Counted from cysteine to phenylalanine, this CDR3 has 14 amino acids. Just CDR3 DNA is preserved here, 42 bases in frame from base 1. Patients chosen for sequencing had shown expansion of CD8+CD57+ cells by flow cytometry. All patients had severe acquired aplastic anemia diagnosed by International Study of Aplastic Anemia and Agranulocytosis and Camitta criteria. At the time blood was sampled, none of the patients had received any therapy. In the study, sorted CD4+ and CD8+ blood T cells from patients with severe aplastic anemia and from healthy subjects underwent deep sequencing of TCR repertoires. Patients were enrolled in the USA under clinicaltrials.gov protocols 00001620, 01623167, 00001397, 00071045, 00081523 and 00961064. Ficoll-Paque density gradient centrifugation was used to isolate peripheral blood mononuclear cells. Before DNA extraction, CD4+ and CD8+ T cells were sorted by FACS or by magnetic beads.

In the case of this clonotype: No cognate antigen has been identified for it. Qualities for individual bases were not recorded, and no much larger clone is one base off.

General study outcomes and caveats: Between patients and healthy controls, no significant difference in CD8+ Simpson's diversity was found (P=0.060). Twenty-nine CD8+ CDR3 sequences were found in both patients and controls but appeared to be highly expressed in patients and within the immunodominant clones of the patients.

TCR beta VDJ combination and CDR3 sequence profiling used genomic DNA as the template. An Illumina HiSeq 2000 was the platform used for TCR repertoire sequencing. Concerning the study's data processing: Repertoires were assessed using TRBV/TRBJ rearrangement plots, CDR3 size and DJ length profiles, and Simpson's diversity index. The immunodominant clone was defined as the most abundant DNA sequence in deep sequencing data. CDR3 amino acid sequences were checked for sharing across subjects and were also compared against the VDJdb database and published repertoires. Clones were called with MiXCR by TCRdb after fastp trimmed the public reads at Q25, and only in-frame beta chains were retained. CDR3 protein sequences are deduplicated, and each keeps its most common genes and DNA. The V and J calls here are based on TCRdb, not the publication. The sample yields about 180,000 distinct CDR3 sequences; 48% were counted once. Clones ranked in the top ten supply around 13% of the sample.

The chain joins TRBV2 to TRBJ1-6, with 7 bases in between that match TRBD1. This receptor was obtained from a human donor with aplastic anemia. Input material: sorted CD4+, CD8+, or CD8+CD57+ T cells (not recorded which) from PBMCs. The CDR3 region: CASSAGTAKSPLHF. The sequence in DNA is TGTGCCAGCAGTGCCGGGACAGCGAAATCACCCCTCCACTTT.